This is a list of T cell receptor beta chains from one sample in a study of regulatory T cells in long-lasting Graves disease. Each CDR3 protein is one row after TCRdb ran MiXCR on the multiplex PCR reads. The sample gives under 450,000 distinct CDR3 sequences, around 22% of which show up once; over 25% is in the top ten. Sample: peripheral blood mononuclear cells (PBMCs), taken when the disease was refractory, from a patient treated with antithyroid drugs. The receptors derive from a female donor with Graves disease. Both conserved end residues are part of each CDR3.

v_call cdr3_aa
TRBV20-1 CSADTDYEQYF
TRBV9 CASSPQTGGLTEAFF
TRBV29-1 CSVEFGSGQETQYF
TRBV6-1 CASSHRTGFWTNYGYTF
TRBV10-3 CAISESSNQETQYF
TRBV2 CASTGTSGSYEQYF
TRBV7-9 CASSYSISNYGYTF
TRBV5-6 CASSLTAVPEQYF
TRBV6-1 CASTESDRIGELFF
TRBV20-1 CSGGTSGIYEQYF
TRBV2 CASSVAGGPYNEQFF
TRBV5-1 CASSLARLGVLTGELFF
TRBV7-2 CASSLIEDQPQHF
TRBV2 CASSDDRAAEQFF
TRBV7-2 CASSLYTNLRGLTEAFF
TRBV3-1 CASSQDVLNTEAFF
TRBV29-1 CSVNRWMNTEAFF
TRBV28 CASTPSGLAGGYEQYF
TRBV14 CASRPEFRANQPQHF
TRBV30 CALDRASGNTIYF
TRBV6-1 CASRPEGPYEQYF
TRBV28 CASSFLGTRGNSPLHF
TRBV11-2 CASCQVQGTLLAKNIQYF